These T cell receptor beta chains were read from a single sample in a study of identical twins. TCRdb re-called the 5' RACE reads through MiXCR, storing one row per CDR3 protein. Of around 1.7 million distinct CDR3 sequences detected, around 33% appear once; the ten largest clones hold under 0.35%. The sequenced sample consisted of cord blood. The origin of the receptors is a newborn girl in good health. CDR3s include the opening cysteine and the closing phenylalanine or tryptophan. The D gene is left open where the match is weak. For some rows the clone size is stated as once, few or many, or as a class when expanded; others skip it.

abundance	v_gene	j_gene	d_gene	CDR3aa	CDR3nt
-	TRBV10-3	TRBJ1-1	TRBD1	CAIRPGQGAGAFF	TGTGCCATCAGGCCCGGACAGGGGGCGGGAGCTTTCTTT
-	TRBV14	TRBJ2-5	TRBD1	CASSQVGTGTETQYF	TGTGCCAGCAGCCAAGTAGGGACAGGGACAGAGACCCAGTACTTC
few	TRBV12-3/TRBV12-4	TRBJ1-1	-	CASSLSLSEAFF	TGTGCCAGCAGTTTATCGCTATCCGAAGCTTTCTTT
many	TRBV10-3	TRBJ2-3	-	CAISESSGVSTDTQYF	TGTGCCATCAGTGAGTCGTCGGGGGTCAGCACAGATACGCAGTATTTT
-	TRBV6-2/TRBV6-3	TRBJ2-3	TRBD2	CASSYSRTSGVTDTQYF	TGTGCCAGCAGTTACTCCCGGACTAGCGGGGTAACAGATACGCAGTATTTT
few	TRBV5-1	TRBJ1-1	-	CASSPGRGVNTEAFF	TGCGCCAGCAGCCCCGGAAGGGGTGTGAACACTGAAGCTTTCTTT
-	TRBV24-1	TRBJ2-7	-	CATSDPGQFPYEQYF	TGTGCCACCAGTGACCCTGGACAGTTTCCCTACGAGCAGTACTTC
few	TRBV5-8	TRBJ1-6	-	CASSLRQLKSSYNSPLHF	TGTGCCAGCAGCTTGCGGCAGCTGAAGAGCTCCTATAATTCACCCCTCCACTTT
few	TRBV3-1	TRBJ1-2	TRBD1	CASSRTGGINGYTF	TGTGCCAGCAGTCGGACAGGGGGAATAAATGGCTACACCTTC
-	TRBV5-1	TRBJ2-3	TRBD2	CASSFWTGGTPLDTDTQYF	TGCGCCAGCAGCTTCTGGACGGGGGGGACCCCACTAGACACAGATACGCAGTATTTT
-	TRBV5-1	TRBJ2-3	TRBD1	CASHPRDRGRTDTQYF	TGCGCCAGCCACCCTCGGGACAGGGGGCGCACAGATACGCAGTATTTT
many	TRBV7-6	TRBJ2-3	-	CASSLATGSTDTQYF	TGTGCCAGCAGCTTAGCGACGGGTAGCACAGATACGCAGTATTTT
-	TRBV9	TRBJ2-2	TRBD1	CASGTGGDGTGELFF	TGTGCCAGCGGGACAGGGGGCGATGGCACCGGGGAGCTGTTTTTT
-	TRBV4-1	TRBJ2-7	-	CASSPSPDFSYEQYF	TGCGCCAGCAGCCCTTCCCCGGACTTCTCCTACGAGCAGTACTTC
-	TRBV4-2	TRBJ1-1	TRBD1	CASSHPDRGGEAFF	TGTGCCAGCAGCCACCCCGACAGGGGGGGTGAAGCTTTCTTT
few	TRBV7-2	TRBJ2-1	-	CASSLGAAPIFPYNEQFF	TGTGCCAGCAGCTTAGGAGCCGCGCCTATTTTTCCGTACAATGAGCAGTTCTTC
-	TRBV12-3/TRBV12-4	TRBJ2-1	-	CASSFFLANEQFF	TGTGCCAGCAGTTTTTTTTTGGCCAATGAGCAGTTCTTC